The 18 T cell receptor beta chains in this list originate from one sample, sequenced in a study of lung T cells in sarcoidosis with Löfgren's syndrome. TCRdb redid the calling of the reads with MiXCR, one entry per CDR3 protein. Of 55,000 to 80,000 distinct CDR3 sequences listed, around 21% are singletons. Sequenced: CD4+ T cells from PBMCs. These receptors were obtained from a human donor with sarcoidosis (Löfgren's syndrome or another form), or a control subject (not recorded which).

This clonotype occurred many times. This chain joins TRBV6-1 and TRBJ1-5; D gene ambiguous. In germline, CDR1 is MNHNS, CDR2 SASEGT. V lost 6 bases and J 6 bases, leaving 12 bases between the germline ends. CDR3 length: 13 amino acids. CDR3 nucleotide sequence: TGTGCCAGCAGGCGGGCGGGGAGTCAGCCCCAGCATTTT. Translating it yields CASRRAGSQPQHF.

This clonotype has only a few counts. The chain combines TRBV12-3 or TRBV12-4 with TRBJ2-2, with D unclear. This CDR3 is built from 11 residues. The germline V and J ends were trimmed by 0 bases and 13 bases, with 6 bases remaining between them. The CDR3 loop reads CASSLASPLFF. The CDR3 bases are TGTGCCAGCAGTTTAGCCTCCCCGCTGTTTTTT.

A note on this clonotype: One end of the junction fails to match germline, which may point to a read error. V usage is TRBV3-1 and J usage is TRBJ2-2; either TRBD1 or TRBD2 may fit D (5 bases each). The CDR3 runs 14 residues. CDR1 and CDR2 from the germline V gene are LGHDT and YNNKEL (reference sequence). The CDR3 here is CASSQGWGTGELSF. The CDR3 DNA reads as TGTGCCAGCAGCCAAGGATGGGGGACCGGGGAGCTGTCTTTT.

The chain recombines TRBV28 with TRBJ1-2; 12 bases line up with TRBD1. V lost 5 bases, J lost 7 bases, and 8 bases stayed unmatched. The CDR3 has 15 amino acids. From germline, CDR1 is MDHEN and CDR2 SYDVKM. This CDR3 reads CASSLGQGAVVGYTF. In DNA, the CDR3 is TGTGCCAGCAGTCTGGGACAGGGGGCTGTAGTTGGCTACACCTTC.

This clonotype appeared many times. The chain uses TRBV6-1 and TRBJ1-1; no firm D call. CDR1 and CDR2 from the germline V gene are MNHNS and SASEGT. Trimming removed 2 bases at V and 0 bases at J, with 7 bases between. The CDR3 runs 14 residues. The CDR3 loop reads CASSERGMNTEAFF. In DNA, the CDR3 is TGTGCCAGCAGTGAACGGGGAATGAACACTGAAGCTTTCTTT.

This clonotype was observed many times. The chain employs TRBV28 and TRBJ2-3; D is unresolved. CDR1 and CDR2 (germline): MDHEN, SYDVKM. Trimming removed 2 bases at V and 5 bases at J, with 17 bases between. The CDR3 extends over 16 amino acids. The CDR3 DNA follows: TGTGCCAGCAGTTTACACCGGAGTCCCGGTGGAGATACGCAGTATTTT. Translated, it gives CASSLHRSPGGDTQYF. The complete variable domain, with remaining parts taken from reference TRBV28 and TRBJ2-3, reads DVKVTQSSRYLVKRTGEKVFLECVQDMDHENMFWYRQDPGLGLRLIYFSYDVKMKEKGDIPEGYSVSREKKERFSLILESASTNQTSMYLCASSLHRSPGGDTQYFGPGTRLTVL.

In DNA form, the CDR3 reads TGTGCCAGCAGTGATAGGCTTTTTAGCAATCAGCCCCAGTATTTT. Protein sequence: CASSDRLFSNQPQYF. This chain connects TRBV28 to TRBJ1-5; D is unresolved. The J call may not be correct, given that the DNA end is closer to TRBJ2-3. The CDR3 is made up of 15 amino acids. Germline V gene data show CDR1 as MDHEN and CDR2 as SYDVKM.

Many counts were recorded for this clonotype. The chain carries TRBV28 and TRBJ2-3; 13 bases agree with TRBD2. Germline V CDR1 and CDR2: MDHEN, SYDVKM. The CDR3 runs to 17 residues. After removal of 3 bases from V and 11 bases from J, the junction contained 14 bases not matched to a gene. Written as DNA, the CDR3 is TGTGCCAGCAGTTTCTTTCCGGGACTAGCGGGACTCCTGATGCAGTATTTT. It codes for CASSFFPGLAGLLMQYF.

This clonotype has just a few counts. With a much larger clone just one base away, this may be a read error. J is TRBJ1-3 and V is TRBV6-1; tentatively, D is TRBD1 (6 bases). Germline CDR1 and CDR2: MNHNS and SASEGT. This CDR3 is built from 14 residues. This chain's CDR3 is CASSSPGAGNIIYF. CDR3 nucleotide sequence: TGTGCCAGCAGTTCGCCGGGGGCTGGAAACATCATATATTTT.

The rearrangement links TRBV28 to TRBJ2-7; 9 bases are a match to TRBD1. The CDR3 sequence is 15 residues long. The V and J ends lost 5 bases and 5 bases, in that order; junction bases with no gene match: 10. The V gene's germline CDR1 is MDHEN and CDR2 SYDVKM. CDR3 bases: TGTGCCAGCAGTAGTGGACAGGGGAGGATGGACGAGCAGTACGTC. Its translation: CASSSGQGRMDEQYV.

By sample share, this clonotype is medium-sized. The chain is built from TRBV27 and TRBJ1-3; no clear D gene. Germline V lookup: CDR1 MNHEY, CDR2 SMNVEV (reference sequence). The length of the CDR3 is 14 residues. Trimming removed 2 bases from V and 3 bases from J, with 8 bases in between. The CDR3 is CASSLARSGNTIYF. The CDR3 DNA sequence: TGTGCCAGCAGTTTAGCTAGGAGTGGAAACACCATATATTTT.

The count of this clonotype is one. The V call is TRBV28, the J call TRBJ1-4, with 9 bases lining up with TRBD1. Germline CDR1 MDHEN, CDR2 SYDVKM. CDR3 size: 14 residues. With 6 bases clipped from V and 4 bases from J, the junction kept 3 bases outside the gene matches. The CDR3 here is CASRGQGYNEKLFF. CDR3 nucleotide sequence: TGTGCCAGCAGAGGACAGGGGTATAATGAAAAACTGTTTTTT.

Points on this clonotype: This clone may be a read error of a much larger clone one base away. This rearrangement joins TRBV6-6 to TRBJ2-3; D is possibly TRBD1 (5 bases). In germline, CDR1 is MNHNY, CDR2 SVGAGI (reference sequence). Trimming removed 2 bases from V and 2 bases from J, with 8 bases in between. CDR3 length: 14 residues. CDR3: CASSYKGDTDTQYF. CDR3 bases: TGTGCCAGCAGTTACAAAGGGGACACAGATACGCAGTATTTT.

This clonotype was counted a few times. V and J are TRBV19 and TRBJ2-3, with D maybe TRBD1 (5 bases). There are 16 residues in the CDR3. Germline values: CDR1 LNHDA, CDR2 SQIVND (reference sequence). With 5 bases removed from V and 1 base from J, the gap between germline ends came to 16 bases. CDR3 sequence: CASSPSRRQRTDTQYF. The CDR3 bases are TGTGCCAGTAGTCCGTCCCGACGACAGCGCACAGATACGCAGTATTTT.

The chain joins TRBV24-1 to TRBJ1-1; 7 bases line up with TRBD1. There are 15 residues in the CDR3. Germline lookup yields CDR1 KGHDR and CDR2 SFDVKD. The V and J ends lost 2 bases and 2 bases, in that order; junction bases with no gene match: 4. The CDR3 reads CATSDSTGPNTEAFF. Written as DNA, the CDR3 is TGTGCCACCAGTGATTCGACAGGGCCTAACACTGAAGCTTTCTTT.

Ten or more counts support this clonotype. The chain links TRBV24-1 to TRBJ2-1; no definite D call. Trimming took 5 bases from V and 6 from J, leaving 10 bases between them. The germline CDR1 and CDR2 sequences are KGHDR and SFDVKD. The length of the CDR3 is 13 residues. The CDR3 coding sequence is TGTGCCACCAGTGCTCCCCGCAGCAATGAGCAGTTCTTC. Translated, it gives CATSAPRSNEQFF.

The chain couples TRBV19 to TRBJ1-4; D unresolved. Germline-derived CDR1 and CDR2 are LNHDA and SQIVND (reference sequence). Trimming took 8 bases from V and 5 from J, leaving 12 bases between them. The CDR3 totals 13 residues. For the CDR3, the DNA is TGTGCCAGTGCCGTGAACAAGAATGAAAAACTGTTTTTT. Protein sequence: CASAVNKNEKLFF.

V gene TRBV20-1 combines with J gene TRBJ2-1; 8 bases agree with TRBD2. The CDR3 extends over 16 amino acids. Germline V CDR1 and CDR2: DFQATT, SNEGSKA (reference sequence). The ends lost 1 base at V and 9 bases at J; junction bases unmatched: 14. The CDR3 spells CSARVSGTREFGEQFF. For the CDR3, the DNA is TGCAGTGCTAGAGTTTCCGGGACTAGGGAGTTCGGTGAGCAGTTCTTC.